Described below is a single T cell receptor beta chain sequence and its context. This clonotype was seen repeatedly, ten times or more. Its binding antigen is unknown. Base qualities are not at hand, and no much larger clone is one base apart. V sheds 1 base and J sheds 8 bases, leaving 8 bases between their ends. The germline V gene specifies SGHAT as CDR1 and FQNNGV as CDR2. There are 12 amino acids in the CDR3, from cysteine to phenylalanine inclusive. Only CDR3 DNA is held: 36 bases, read in frame from base 1. The data were taken from a study of Graves' ophthalmopathy and Graves' hyperthyroidism listed by TCRdb under 2018. With regard to the full study: Peripheral blood was collected at initial diagnosis, prior to any treatment. To tell Graves' ophthalmopathy apart from Graves' hyperthyroidism, and to predict which patients would progress to ophthalmopathy, the study relied on TCR beta repertoire signatures. In total, some 130 blood samples were TCR-sequenced: around 42 ophthalmopathy, roughly 77 hyperthyroidism and roughly 17 hyperthyroidism-to-ophthalmopathy patients. To explore V-J signatures that separate ophthalmopathy from hyperthyroidism, a discovery set of 95 to 100 patients was enrolled, consisting of 43 with ophthalmopathy and roughly 60 with stable hyperthyroidism. An independent validation cohort was composed of some 18 hyperthyroidism patients and 15 to 17 patients who later progressed from hyperthyroidism to ophthalmopathy. In roughly six hyperthyroidism patients, the T-cell repertoires found in thyroid tissue were compared with those found in blood. Following sample collection, hyperthyroidism patients were given methimazole at a starting dose of 30 mg daily, and ophthalmopathy patients were given high-dose intravenous methylprednisolone. The paper's findings and limits, for the study overall: In validation, the model predicted ophthalmopathy progression with about 71% sensitivity and around 72% specificity; roughly eleven predicted patients were CT-confirmed with GO in a median of about 6.2 months. Most expanded thyroid clonotypes with frequency above 0.001 were also detected in blood, suggesting blood repertoires may reflect the thyroid immune response. Sample size was not statistically predetermined, and group allocation was not concealed from the investigators. In cross-validation, the 13-signature model distinguished ophthalmopathy from stable hyperthyroidism with about 90% sensitivity and over 81% specificity, while in the test set the corresponding values were about 80% and 75%.

Ophthalmopathy patients were characterized by moderately to severely active disease, a Clinical Activity Score of at least 3, a NOSPECS grade of at least 4, and a disease duration under 3 months. Patients with other autoimmune diseases, uncontrolled infections, pregnancy or lactation were excluded. Diagnosis was based on clinical symptoms, serum thyroxine, TRAb, thyroid ultrasound and orbital computed tomography. Ficoll-Paque density gradient centrifugation was used to isolate PBMCs from about 10 ml of fresh peripheral blood. Total RNA was extracted using Trizol reagent, and RNA quality was checked on an Agilent 2100 Bioanalyzer. TCR beta CDR3 regions were amplified from RNA transcripts for repertoire sequencing. A first-round RT-PCR used HTBI primers with the Qiagen OneStep RT-PCR kit, followed by a second-round multiplex PCR, size selection and purification. The libraries underwent paired-end sequencing with 100 bp reads on an Illumina HiSeq2000. The original methods were these. SOAPnuke was used for read processing, and reads with adapters, uncalled bases, a mean Phred below 15, or no exact constant-primer or identifier match were discarded. COPE v1.2.5 was used to merge high-quality paired reads. Each unique nucleotide sequence was defined as a clonotype, and clonotypes were aligned to IMGT TRB V, D and J references with MiTCR v1.1. The analysis was limited to V-J combinations with a frequency above 0.0001, which together covered more than 99% of repertoires. A TCR clonal expansion and chaos score per V-J combination was defined as the ratio of F50 clonal expansion to chaos observed in the TCRdist matrix. Welch's t-statistics and random forest were used to reduce the features to about a dozen V-J combinations, which were then used as input to a naive Bayes classifier. Thyroid-blood repertoire similarity was quantified with the Morisita-Horn index. TCRdb reprocessing: public reads trimmed at Q25 with fastp, clones called with MiXCR, in-frame beta chains kept. Each entry is one CDR3 protein sequence, shown with its most common DNA and genes. The V and J calls reflect TCRdb's pipeline rather than the authors' work. This sample has hundreds of thousands of distinct CDR3 sequences in its table, and roughly two fifths of those were observed once. Of the sample, 3% to 4% is held by the ten largest clones.

This sequence originates from an adult man with Graves' ophthalmopathy. Recombination linked TRBV11-2 to TRBJ2-5; the D gene assignment is ambiguous. The material sequenced was peripheral blood. The CDR3: CASSLAVHTQYF. The DNA is as follows: TGTGCCAGCAGCTTAGCGGTGCATACCCAGTACTTC.